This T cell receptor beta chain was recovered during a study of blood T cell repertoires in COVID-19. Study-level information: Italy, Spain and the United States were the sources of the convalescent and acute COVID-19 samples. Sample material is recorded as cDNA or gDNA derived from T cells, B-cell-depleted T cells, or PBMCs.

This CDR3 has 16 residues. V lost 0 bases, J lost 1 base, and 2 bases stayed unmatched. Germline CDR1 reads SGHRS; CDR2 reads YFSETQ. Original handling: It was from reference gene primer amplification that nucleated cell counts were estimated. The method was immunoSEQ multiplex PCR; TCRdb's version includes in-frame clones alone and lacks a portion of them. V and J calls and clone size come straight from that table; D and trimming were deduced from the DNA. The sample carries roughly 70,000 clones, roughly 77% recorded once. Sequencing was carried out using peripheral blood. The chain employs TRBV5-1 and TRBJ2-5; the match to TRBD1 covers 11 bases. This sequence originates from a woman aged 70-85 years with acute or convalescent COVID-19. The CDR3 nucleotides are TGCGCCAGCAGCTTGGCCGGGACAGGGGGCCAAGAGACCCAGTACTTC. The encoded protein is CASSLAGTGGQETQYF.